Listed here are 26 T cell receptor beta chains from one sample, sequenced in a study of control samples from healthy donors and cancer patients. TCRdb's table, derived via immunoSEQ multiplex PCR, lists solely in-frame clones and lacks some. The data show 170,000 or so clones, with around 90% seen just once and approximately 1.5% held by the top ten. Sample: blood. The receptors were gathered from a woman aged 45-59 years in good health.

V and J are TRBV2 and TRBJ2-6; D remains ambiguous. Germline loops: CDR1 SNHLY, CDR2 FYNNEI. The CDR3 extends over 14 amino acids. Deletions cut 4 bases from V and 0 bases from J, with 4 bases between. The CDR3 here is CASSGSSGANVLTF. CDR3 DNA: TGTGCCAGCAGTGGGAGCTCTGGGGCCAACGTCCTGACTTTC.

Only a few counts were recorded for this clone. The rearrangement uses TRBV5-6 and TRBJ2-1; no clear D. This CDR3 is 17 amino acids long. Trimming stripped 6 bases from V and 3 bases from J, with 22 bases between. The germline gives CDR1 SGHDT, CDR2 YYEEEE. The CDR3 here is CASNLGPLLAFYNEQFF. The CDR3 coding sequence is TGTGCCAGCAACCTAGGTCCCCTCCTCGCGTTCTACAATGAGCAGTTCTTC. The entire variable domain, with the rest obtained from reference TRBV5-6 and TRBJ2-1, is as follows: DAGVTQSPTHLIKTRGQQVTLRCSPKSGHDTVSWYQQALGQGPQFIFQYYEEEERQRGNFPDRFSGHQFPNYSSELNVNALLLGDSALYLCASNLGPLLAFYNEQFFGPGTRLTVL.

This chain links TRBV11-2 with TRBJ1-6, with D possibly TRBD1 on 5 matching bases. The CDR3 runs to 18 residues. Germline CDR1 reads SGHAT; CDR2 reads FQNNGV. The V end lost 4 bases, the J end lost 2 bases, and 18 bases lay between the germline ends. The chain's CDR3 is CASSSYTMWDPYNSPLHF. In nucleotides, the CDR3 is TGTGCCAGCAGCTCATATACTATGTGGGACCCCTATAATTCACCCCTCCACTTT.

V and J are TRBV6-1 and TRBJ1-2; D unclear. This CDR3 has 15 amino acids. Trimming shortened V by 0 bases and J by 8 bases, and 16 bases separated the two germline ends. Germline CDR1 and CDR2: MNHNS and SASEGT. The CDR3 spells CASSEALLGKDGYTF. In DNA, the CDR3 is TGTGCCAGCAGTGAAGCGCTTCTAGGGAAGGACGGCTACACCTTC.

The V gene is TRBV5-4, the J gene TRBJ2-7; 7 nucleotides agree with TRBD2. The CDR3 consists of 17 residues. Germline-derived CDR1 and CDR2 are SGHNT and YYREEE (reference sequence). Trimming took 3 bases from V and 2 from J; bases not matched to a gene: 14. In DNA form, the CDR3 reads TGTGCCAGCAGCTCCCAGACAGAGAGGCGGGGGACCTACGAGCAGTACTTC. Protein product: CASSSQTERRGTYEQYF.

The chain employs TRBV3-1 (or the pseudogene TRBV3-2) and TRBJ2-1, with a possible D match to TRBD2 (6 bases). This CDR3 spans 13 amino acids. Germline V gives CDR1 LGHDT, CDR2 YNNKEL (reference sequence). Trimming pared 4 bases from V and 5 bases from J, leaving 9 bases between. CDR3 sequence reads: CASSPGLHNEQFF. As DNA, the CDR3 is TGTGCCAGCAGCCCGGGACTTCACAATGAGCAGTTCTTC.

J is TRBJ1-1 and V is TRBV28; D is ambiguous. The germline V and J ends were trimmed by 2 bases and 0 bases, with 7 bases remaining between them. The length of the CDR3 is 14 residues. Germline V CDR1 and CDR2: MDHEN, SYDVKM. DNA for the CDR3: TGTGCCAGCAGTTTAGTACGAATGAACACTGAAGCTTTCTTT. Amino acids: CASSLVRMNTEAFF.

J is TRBJ2-3 and V is TRBV4-3; 8 nucleotides match TRBD2. J gave up 6 bases and V 3 bases, and 11 bases lay outside the gene matches. CDR3 length equals 16 residues. Germline V lookup: CDR1 LGHNA, CDR2 YSLEER. CDR3 residues: CASSQKSGGFRDTQYF. In DNA, the CDR3 is TGCGCCAGCAGCCAGAAGAGCGGGGGATTTAGGGATACGCAGTATTTT.

This clone has just a few counts. As DNA, the CDR3 is TGTGCCAGCAGCCAGGCCAGGACAGGGGGCACCGGGGAGCTGTTTTTT. It is translated as CASSQARTGGTGELFF. The J gene is TRBJ2-2, the V gene TRBV3-1 (or the pseudogene TRBV3-2); 10 nucleotides line up with TRBD1. Germline assignment: CDR1 LGHDT and CDR2 YNNKEL (reference sequence). The CDR3 is made up of 16 amino acids. V lost 3 bases to trimming and J lost 4 bases; unmatched junction nucleotides: 5.

This chain connects TRBV28 to TRBJ2-6; 8 bases align to TRBD1. The CDR3 length is 18 residues. Germline loops: CDR1 MDHEN, CDR2 SYDVKM. J lost 0 bases, V lost 6 bases, and 10 bases had no gene match. The CDR3 region is CASSPGGTGSSGANVLTF. The DNA for the CDR3 is TGTGCCAGCAGCCCGGGCGGGACAGGTAGCTCTGGGGCCAACGTCCTGACTTTC.

This clone was seen only once. V is TRBV5-1 and J is TRBJ1-5; D gene ambiguous. Per germline, CDR1 SGHRS and CDR2 YFSETQ. CDR3 size: 14 residues. V shed 0 bases and J shed 3 bases, with 7 bases lying between them. This CDR3 is CASSLEGPNQPQHF. The DNA of the CDR3 is TGCGCCAGCAGCTTGGAAGGGCCCAATCAGCCCCAGCATTTT.

This clone has more than one count but fewer than ten. This sequence joins TRBV9 and TRBJ2-3; TRBD2 agrees at 12 bases. Unmatched junction bases numbered 7, after V lost 3 bases and J lost 5 bases. CDR1 is SGDLS, CDR2 YYNGEE, per germline. This CDR3 comprises 16 residues. Here the CDR3 reads CASSASGRASGDTQYF. The CDR3 DNA sequence: TGTGCCAGCAGCGCTAGCGGGAGGGCATCGGGAGATACGCAGTATTTT.

The chain has TRBV3-1 (or the pseudogene TRBV3-2) and TRBJ1-5; no definite D call. The length of the CDR3 is 13 residues. CDR1 is LGHDT and CDR2 is YNNKEL in the germline V gene (reference sequence). V shed 3 bases and J shed 0 bases, with 3 bases lying between them. The CDR3 DNA sequence: TGTGCCAGCAGCCACTTTAGCAATCAGCCCCAGCATTTT. Translating it yields CASSHFSNQPQHF.

The CDR3 sequence is CASRSTGKGGNTIYF. CDR3 bases: TGTGCCAGCAGATCGACAGGAAAAGGCGGAAACACCATATATTTT. This chain links TRBV2 with TRBJ1-3, with TRBD1 as a possible D gene (6 bases). CDR3 size: 15 residues. CDR1 is SNHLY and CDR2 is FYNNEI in the germline V gene. V dropped 6 bases and J dropped 4 bases, with 16 bases sitting between them.

V is TRBV29-1 and J is TRBJ1-4; D possibly corresponds to TRBD1 (5 bases). The V gene's germline CDR1 is SQVTM and CDR2 ANQGSEA. Between the trimmed V and J ends, which lost 8 bases and 6 bases, there was a span of 16 bases. CDR3 length: 13 residues. In DNA, the CDR3 is TGCAGCTTTAGGGGCCGAGGGGATGAAAAACTGTTTTTT. Translation: CSFRGRGDEKLFF.

The CDR3 region is CASSFFPVESPLHF. CDR3 nucleotide sequence: TGTGCCAGCAGCTTCTTCCCCGTAGAATCACCCCTCCACTTT. The gene calls are TRBV7-9 and TRBJ1-6; D not resolved. V lost 3 bases and J lost 10, with 13 bases in between. In germline, CDR1 is SEHNR, CDR2 FQNEAQ (reference sequence). The CDR3 consists of 14 residues.

The chain employs TRBV24-1 and TRBJ2-1; 8 nucleotides match TRBD2. V lost 0 bases, J lost 2 bases, and 8 bases stayed unmatched. The CDR3 covers 18 residues. Germline V gene lookup returns CDR1 KGHDR and CDR2 SFDVKD. The CDR3 DNA sequence: TGTGCCACCAGTGATTTGGTCGTTTCGGGGGGGACCTACAATGAGCAGTTCTTC. It translates to CATSDLVVSGGTYNEQFF.

The chain recombines TRBV7-9 with TRBJ1-4; the D gene is possibly TRBD1 (5 bases). This CDR3 spans 16 amino acids. The germline CDR1 and CDR2 sequences are SEHNR and FQNEAQ (reference sequence). Between the trimmed V and J ends, which lost 7 bases and 4 bases, there was a span of 19 bases. Here the CDR3 DNA reads TGTGCCAGCACCCAAGGTGGGACCGTGAGTAATGAAAAACTGTTTTTT. This translates into CASTQGGTVSNEKLFF.

The rearrangement joins TRBV21-1 to TRBJ2-7; the tabulated D call, TRBD1, remains unverified against the DNA. TRBV21-1 is a listed pseudogene. CDR3 length: 14 amino acids. The CDR3 DNA reads TGTGCCAGCAGCAAAGAGAAGGACAGCTACGAGCAGTACTTC. Translated, it gives CASSKEKDSYEQYF.

This sequence joins TRBV5-1 and TRBJ1-4; D not resolved. In germline, CDR1 is SGHRS, CDR2 YFSETQ. This CDR3 spans 15 amino acids. V shed 7 bases and J shed 7 bases, with 20 bases lying between them. The CDR3 coding sequence is TGCGCCAGCTCCCCTGGCGCGGGTCGCGCTGAAAAACTGTTTTTT. Residues: CASSPGAGRAEKLFF.

This chain connects TRBV4-2 to TRBJ2-1, with 10 bases that match TRBD2. The V gene's germline CDR1 is LGHNA and CDR2 YNFKEQ. V was clipped by 10 bases and J by 5 bases; unmatched bases: 11. The CDR3 contains 15 residues. CDR3 region: CAISRGLAGDNEQFF. DNA for the CDR3: TGTGCCATCTCTCGGGGGCTAGCGGGGGACAATGAGCAGTTCTTC.

This clone was detected only once. The chain employs TRBV4-2 and TRBJ2-5, with TRBD2 matching over 8 bases. V lost 4 bases to trimming and J lost 4 bases; unmatched junction nucleotides: 8. Looked up from germline, CDR1 is LGHNA and CDR2 is YNFKEQ. There are 15 residues in the CDR3. The CDR3 region is CASSPGLAGLETQYF. Written as DNA, the CDR3 is TGTGCCAGCAGCCCCGGACTAGCAGGATTAGAGACCCAGTACTTC.

There are many counts of this clone. The same CDR3 is also encoded by other DNA sequences in this sample. The genes are TRBV5-6 and TRBJ1-3, with a possible D match to TRBD1 (6 bases). This CDR3 spans 15 amino acids. The germline V gene encodes CDR1 SGHDT and CDR2 YYEEEE. The germline V and J ends were trimmed by 4 bases and 0 bases, with 11 bases remaining between them. The CDR3 region is CASSPDSSSGNTIYF. Written as DNA, the CDR3 is TGTGCCAGCAGCCCGGACAGTTCCTCTGGAAACACCATATATTTT.

This chain uses TRBV21-1 with TRBJ1-6; TRBD1, the table's D call, was not compared with the DNA. TRBV21-1 is a documented pseudogene. The CDR3 consists of 15 residues. The CDR3: CASSPGTGQNSPLHF. The DNA for the CDR3 is TGTGCCAGCAGCCCGGGGACAGGGCAGAATTCACCCCTCCACTTT.

V usage is TRBV30 and J usage is TRBJ1-5; no firm D call. Germline values: CDR1 GTSNPN, CDR2 SVGIG (reference sequence). The CDR3 has 12 amino acids. V lost 0 bases and J lost 9, with 9 bases in between. The CDR3 DNA reads as TGTGCCTGGAGTGTAGGGTCGGGGCCCCAGCATTTT. Translating it yields CAWSVGSGPQHF.

V usage is TRBV10-3 and J usage is TRBJ1-5, with a possible D match to TRBD1 (5 bases). The CDR3 is made up of 14 amino acids. V was cut by 0 bases and J by 9 bases, with 12 bases left in between. The germline gives CDR1 ENHRY, CDR2 SYGVKD. This CDR3 is CAISESGQEGPQHF. The CDR3, as DNA: TGTGCCATCAGTGAGTCGGGGCAGGAAGGGCCCCAGCATTTT.